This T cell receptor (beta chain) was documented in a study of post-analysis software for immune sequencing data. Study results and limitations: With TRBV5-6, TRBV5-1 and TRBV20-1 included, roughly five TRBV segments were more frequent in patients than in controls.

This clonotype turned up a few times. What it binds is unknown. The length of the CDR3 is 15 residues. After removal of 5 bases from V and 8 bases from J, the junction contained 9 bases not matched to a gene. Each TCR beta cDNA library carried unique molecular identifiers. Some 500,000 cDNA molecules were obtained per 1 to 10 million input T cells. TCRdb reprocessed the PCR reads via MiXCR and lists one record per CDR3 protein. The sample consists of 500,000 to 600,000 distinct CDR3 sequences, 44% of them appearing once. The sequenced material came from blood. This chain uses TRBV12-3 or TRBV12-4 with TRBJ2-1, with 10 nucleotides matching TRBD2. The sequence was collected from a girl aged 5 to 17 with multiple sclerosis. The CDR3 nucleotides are TGTGCCAGCAGTCCAACTAGCGGGATCAGCGATGAGCAGTTCTTC. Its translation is CASSPTSGISDEQFF.